This T cell receptor (beta chain) comes out of a study of T cell repertoires in cytomegalovirus infection. Study information: Shared public TCR beta signatures pointed to both CMV infection and a matching HLA type.

This clonotype has just a few counts. The antigen remains undetermined. Study-wide results and caveats: CMV carriers having the relevant HLA were flagged by cumulative public TCR beta family frequency.

Using its own MiXCR run on the reads, TCRdb lists one record per CDR3 protein. The sample lists tens of thousands of distinct CDR3 sequences; 20% were seen once. V dropped 5 bases and J dropped 4 bases, with 12 bases sitting between them. The CDR3 is made up of 14 amino acids. The germline CDR1 and CDR2 sequences are SEHNR and FQNEAQ (reference sequence). The chain recombines TRBV7-9 with TRBJ1-5; D ambiguous. The sequence was obtained from a human donor in good health (CMV status not recorded). Some clones in this sample may be carry-over from other donors' samples. The input for sequencing was CD8+ T cells from cultured PBMCs, taken from culture after CMV antigen stimulation. The CDR3 nucleotides are TGTGCCAGCAGCCCCCCCGGCTCGAATCAGCCCCAGCATTTT. It specifies CASSPPGSNQPQHF.